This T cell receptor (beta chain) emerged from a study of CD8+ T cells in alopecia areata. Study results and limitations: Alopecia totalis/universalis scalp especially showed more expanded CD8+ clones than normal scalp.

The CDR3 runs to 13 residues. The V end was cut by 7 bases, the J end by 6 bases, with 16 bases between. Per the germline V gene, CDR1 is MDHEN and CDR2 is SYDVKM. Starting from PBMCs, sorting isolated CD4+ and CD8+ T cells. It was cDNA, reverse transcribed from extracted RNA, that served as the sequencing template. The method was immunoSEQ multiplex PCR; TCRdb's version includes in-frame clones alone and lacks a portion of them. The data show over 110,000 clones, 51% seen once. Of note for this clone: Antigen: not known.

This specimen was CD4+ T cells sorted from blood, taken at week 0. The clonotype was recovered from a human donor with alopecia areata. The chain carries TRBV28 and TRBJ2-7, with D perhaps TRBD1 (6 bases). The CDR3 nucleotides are TGTGCCAGCACTCAGGGGACCCGAGGCGAGCAGTACTTC. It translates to CASTQGTRGEQYF.